This TCR beta chain is from a study of low-dose radiotherapy and immunotherapy resistance in tumors. About the research overall: A total of 6.5 Gy was given to Cohort 1 as 0.5 Gy per fraction every 2 weeks.

First-strand cDNA used TRAV- and TRBV-specific primers, covering alpha and beta chains. With a constant-region primer and a V-primer adapter, TCRs were subjected to 20 PCR cycles of amplification. TCRdb used MiXCR to reprocess the reads, holding one entry per CDR3 protein. In the table there are 8,500 to 14,000 distinct CDR3 sequences, roughly 60% of which are singletons. The CDR3 has 17 amino acids. Germline CDR1 MGHRA, CDR2 YSYEKL. The ends were cut back, 4 bases at V and 5 bases at J, with 23 bases in the middle. J is TRBJ2-5 and V is TRBV4-1; D is possibly TRBD1 or TRBD2 (5 bases each). This receptor was taken from a human donor with advanced metastatic prostate, ovarian, gallbladder or colorectal cancer (not recorded which). This table probably holds off-target reads from a library built for another chain. This chain's CDR3 is CASSRLHSGTMGETQYF. For the CDR3, the DNA is TGCGCCAGCAGCCGTCTCCACTCCGGGACGATGGGCGAGACCCAGTACTTC.